This T cell receptor beta chain stems from a study of T cell responses to AZD1222 COVID-19 vaccine. The CDR3 is 18 amino acids. With 0 bases removed from V and 3 bases from J, the gap between germline ends came to 16 bases. CDR1 and CDR2 from the germline V gene are SGDLS and YYNGEE. Assay used: immunoSEQ multiplex PCR; TCRdb lists only in-frame clones, some missing. Seen here are roughly 93,000 clones, roughly nine tenths observed once, and the top ten hold around 1.6%. General observations from the study: Among AZD1222 vaccinees, only 5 to 7 were seropositive at baseline. Unmutated variant regions are reportedly the target of nearly half of TCRs that are spike-specific. Every sample of the repertoires postdated the peak T cell response.

Concerning this clone: Its antigen is as yet unknown.

The receptor's source is an adult in good health. The material was peripheral blood, obtained on day 0 of AZD1222 vaccination. The chain links TRBV9 to TRBJ2-6; D is perhaps TRBD2 (6 bases). CDR3: CASSVAVGARDGANVLTF. CDR3 sequence (DNA): TGTGCCAGCAGCGTAGCGGTAGGGGCGCGGGATGGGGCCAACGTCCTGACTTTC.